This T cell receptor beta chain derives from a study of OX40 agonist ivuxolimab in advanced cancers. Study overall: As their treatment, patients were administered ivuxolimab, an agonistic anti-OX40 (CD134) antibody. A partial response was reached by three patients: one with hepatocellular carcinoma and two with cutaneous melanoma. Dosing consisted of intravenous ivuxolimab at 0.01 to 10 mg/kg every 2 weeks.

Data came from immunoSEQ multiplex PCR; TCRdb stores just in-frame clones and leaves some out. The sample carries 50,000 to 70,000 clones, 93% recorded once. Here the sequenced sample was CD4+ or CD8+ T cells sorted from blood, taken in a trial of the OX40 agonist ivuxolimab. This TCR was sampled from an adult with an advanced solid tumor such as melanoma, head and neck, liver or kidney cancer.

The DNA for the CDR3 is TGTGCCAGCAGGACACCAGATAATGAAAAACTGTTTTTT. Encoded protein: CASRTPDNEKLFF. The chain combines TRBV28 with TRBJ1-4; D is unresolved. This CDR3 region has 13 residues. Germline V gene data show CDR1 as MDHEN and CDR2 as SYDVKM. Trimming took off 6 bases at V and 4 bases at J, with 9 bases between the two ends. Based on the CDR3 plus reference TRBV28 and TRBJ1-4, the full variable domain is DVKVTQSSRYLVKRTGEKVFLECVQDMDHENMFWYRQDPGLGLRLIYFSYDVKMKEKGDIPEGYSVSREKKERFSLILESASTNQTSMYLCASRTPDNEKLFFGSGTQLSVL.